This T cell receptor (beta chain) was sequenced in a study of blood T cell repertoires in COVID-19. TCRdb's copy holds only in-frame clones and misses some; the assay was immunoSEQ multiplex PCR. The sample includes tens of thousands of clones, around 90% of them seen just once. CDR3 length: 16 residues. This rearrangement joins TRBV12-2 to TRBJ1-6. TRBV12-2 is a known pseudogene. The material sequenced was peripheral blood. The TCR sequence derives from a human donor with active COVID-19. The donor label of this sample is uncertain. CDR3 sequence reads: CASRSPGGTYNSPLHF. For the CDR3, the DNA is TGTGCAAGTCGCTCGCCCGGGGGAACCTATAATTCACCCCTCCACTTT.